This T cell receptor (beta chain) comes out of a study of T cells in tuberculosis. About this clone itself: Its antigen is still unknown.

The ends lost 4 bases at V and 8 bases at J; junction bases unmatched: 5. The V gene's germline CDR1 is KGHSH and CDR2 LQKENI. The CDR3 spans 13 residues. Clones were read by immunoSEQ multiplex PCR, and TCRdb kept only the in-frame ones, dropping some. The sample yields about 41,000 clones, about 96% seen once. Study results and limitations: A GMM-specific repertoire classifier reached roughly 90% accuracy, AUROC 0.90.

V gene TRBV18 combines with J gene TRBJ1-2, with 9 bases lining up with TRBD1. The receptor was derived from a donor between 5 and 29 years old with latent tuberculosis or without tuberculosis infection. The sequencing input was PBMCs. The CDR3 nucleotides are TGTGCCAGCTCACAACAGGGGGCGCGGGGCTACACCTTC. Protein product: CASSQQGARGYTF.